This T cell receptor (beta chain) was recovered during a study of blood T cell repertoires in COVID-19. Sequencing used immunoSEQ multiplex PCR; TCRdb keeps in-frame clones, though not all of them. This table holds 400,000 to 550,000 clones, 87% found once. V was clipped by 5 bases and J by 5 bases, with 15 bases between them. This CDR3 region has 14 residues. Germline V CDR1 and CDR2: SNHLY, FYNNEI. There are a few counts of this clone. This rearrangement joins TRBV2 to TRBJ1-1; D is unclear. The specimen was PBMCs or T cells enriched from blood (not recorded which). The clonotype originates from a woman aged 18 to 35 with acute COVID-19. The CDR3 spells CASSLSQVQTEAFF. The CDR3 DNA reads TGTGCCAGCAGTCTATCCCAGGTACAAACTGAAGCTTTCTTT.